The sequence of this TCR beta chain was determined in a study of T cell responses to AZD1222 COVID-19 vaccine. Points from the study as a whole: When two AZD1222 doses had been given, Spike-specific TCR breadth and depth rose. Clonal diversity was possibly underestimated, and the donors were mostly white British, with more females. The number of AZD1222 recipients seropositive at baseline was only five or six.

Germline V gene lookup returns CDR1 MDHEN and CDR2 SYDVKM. This CDR3 has 12 residues. This clone was detected only a few times. Its matching antigen is unknown. One junction end disagrees with the germline gene, perhaps due to a read error. Sequencing was performed with immunoSEQ multiplex PCR; in TCRdb, only in-frame clones are kept and a portion is missing. The sample comprises 70,000 to 95,000 clones, 85% to 95% of which are singletons, and about 30% rests with the top ten. The material was peripheral blood, obtained 28 days after the second AZD1222 dose. The chain joins TRBV28 to TRBJ1-2, with TRBD1 identical over 7 bases. This clonotype was sampled from an adult who received the AZD1222 COVID-19 vaccine. CDR3: CASWDRSAAFSF. In DNA, the CDR3 is TGTGCCAGCTGGGACAGATCTGCCGCCTTTAGCTTC.